This T cell receptor beta chain originates from a study of cytomegalovirus exposure and HLA in healthy donors. This CDR3 is 15 amino acids long. CDR1 and CDR2 from the germline V gene are SGHVS and FNYEAQ. V lost 1 base and J lost 4; bases outside the gene matches: 4. Study results and limitations: Sequences of the TCR beta chain were said to predict the HLA-A and HLA-B alleles of most subjects accurately. Later analysis revealed greater clonal expansion in HLA-associated TCR beta chains than in equally common others.

Note on this clone: Its antigen is currently unknown.

Vbeta (60) and Jbeta (13) primers were used in the PCR. In the authors' workflow: In a later analysis, the count reached 80 million or so unique TCR beta chains, with about 9.9 million shared. Repertoires were generated with immunoSEQ multiplex PCR, while TCRdb's copy carries only in-frame clones and drops some. V and J calls and clone size are those listed in that table; D and trimming were worked out from the DNA. This table holds under 200,000 clones, around 77% found once. This chain joins TRBV7-6 and TRBJ2-7, with 10 nucleotides matching TRBD1. Input material: PBMCs. The sequence was obtained from a woman in her 50s in good health and CMV-seropositive. The CDR3 is CASSLETGGGYEQYF. The CDR3 DNA reads TGTGCCAGCAGCTTAGAGACAGGGGGCGGATACGAGCAGTACTTC.